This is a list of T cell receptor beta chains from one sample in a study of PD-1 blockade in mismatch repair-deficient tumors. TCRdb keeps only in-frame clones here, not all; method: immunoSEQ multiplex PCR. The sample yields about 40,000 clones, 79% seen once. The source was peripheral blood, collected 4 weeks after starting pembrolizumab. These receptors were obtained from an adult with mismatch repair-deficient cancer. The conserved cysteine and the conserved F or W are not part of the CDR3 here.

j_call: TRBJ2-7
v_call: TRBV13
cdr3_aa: ASSLAGGSYEQY

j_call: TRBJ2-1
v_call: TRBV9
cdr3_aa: ASSGASYNEQF

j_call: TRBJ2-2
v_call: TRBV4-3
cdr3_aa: ASSLGSTGELF

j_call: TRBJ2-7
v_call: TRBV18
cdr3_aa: ASSPPVGEGRRDEQY

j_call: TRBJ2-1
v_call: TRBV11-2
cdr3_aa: ASSPLAGGTYNEQF

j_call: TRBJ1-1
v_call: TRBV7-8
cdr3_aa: ASSLIGANTEAF

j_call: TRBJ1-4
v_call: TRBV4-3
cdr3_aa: ASSPRQGLANEKLF

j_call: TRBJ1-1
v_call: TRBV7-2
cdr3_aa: ASRTLNTEAF

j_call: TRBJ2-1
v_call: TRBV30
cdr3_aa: AWSLVQRGYNEQF

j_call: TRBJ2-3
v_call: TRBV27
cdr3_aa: ASSDWREGQDTQY

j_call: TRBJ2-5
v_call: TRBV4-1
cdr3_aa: ASSQTDRLQETQY

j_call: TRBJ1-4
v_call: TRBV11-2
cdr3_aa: ASSLGDATNEKLF

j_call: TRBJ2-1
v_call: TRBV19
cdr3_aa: ASSIGGLADVGPYNEQF

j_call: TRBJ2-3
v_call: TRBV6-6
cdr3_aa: ASSYTETSTDTQY

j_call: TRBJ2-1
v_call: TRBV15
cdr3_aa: ATSSRDFNEQF

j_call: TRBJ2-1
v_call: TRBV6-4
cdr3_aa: ASSESSYNEQF

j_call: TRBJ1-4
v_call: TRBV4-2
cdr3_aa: ASTKGLGAYEKLF

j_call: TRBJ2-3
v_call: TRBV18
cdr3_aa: ASSPMLGDRGTDTQY

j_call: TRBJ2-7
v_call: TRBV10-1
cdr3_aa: ASNGQGISYEQY

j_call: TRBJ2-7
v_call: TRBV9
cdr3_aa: ASSVTGLARRNEQY

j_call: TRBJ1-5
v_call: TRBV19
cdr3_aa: ASSKGTGHQPQH

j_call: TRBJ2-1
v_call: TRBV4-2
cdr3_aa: ASSQDWDVNEQF

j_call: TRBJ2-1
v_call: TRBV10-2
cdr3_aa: ASSEFPGDVNSYNEQF

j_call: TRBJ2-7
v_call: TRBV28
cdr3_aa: ASSFPGQGIYEQY

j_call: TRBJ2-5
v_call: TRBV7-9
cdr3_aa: ASSLGQMYQETQY

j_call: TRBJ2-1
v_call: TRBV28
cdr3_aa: ASNHPSARYNEQF

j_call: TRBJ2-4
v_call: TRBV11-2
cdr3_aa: ASSLSGGLAKNIQY

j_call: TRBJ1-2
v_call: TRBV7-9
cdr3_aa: ASSLTENYGYT

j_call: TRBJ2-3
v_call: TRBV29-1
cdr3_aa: SVLGTSLLKTQY

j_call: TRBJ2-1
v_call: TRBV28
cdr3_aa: ASYSGSSYNEQF

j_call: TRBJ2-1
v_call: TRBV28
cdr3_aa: ASSLPSGLREVGEQF

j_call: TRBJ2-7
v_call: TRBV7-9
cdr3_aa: ASSQPGRPQEEQY

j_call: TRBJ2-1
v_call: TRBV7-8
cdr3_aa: ASSYPRLEGREEQF

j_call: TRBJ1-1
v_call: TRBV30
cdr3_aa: ASEHEGGPHLGTEAF

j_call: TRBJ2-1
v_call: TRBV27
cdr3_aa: ASSRVGGKTEQF

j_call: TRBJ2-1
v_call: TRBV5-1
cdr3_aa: ASSLNKLAGVYNEQF

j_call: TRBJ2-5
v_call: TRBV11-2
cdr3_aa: ASSLDGNRGLRETQY

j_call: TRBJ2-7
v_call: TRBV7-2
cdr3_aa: ASSLDRTGAYEQY

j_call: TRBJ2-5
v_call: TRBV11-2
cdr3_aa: ASSLGTGGVSETQY

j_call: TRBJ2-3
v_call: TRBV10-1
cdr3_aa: AGWTGTDTQY

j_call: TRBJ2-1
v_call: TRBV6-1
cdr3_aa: ASSELAGSYNEQF

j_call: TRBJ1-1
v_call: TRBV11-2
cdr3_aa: ASSLEVHTEAF

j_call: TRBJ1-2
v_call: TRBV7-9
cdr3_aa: ASSLESGAIYGYT

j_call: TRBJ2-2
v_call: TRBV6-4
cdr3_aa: ASSDGSTGELF

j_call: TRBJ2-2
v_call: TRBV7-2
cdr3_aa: ASSTGRANTGELF